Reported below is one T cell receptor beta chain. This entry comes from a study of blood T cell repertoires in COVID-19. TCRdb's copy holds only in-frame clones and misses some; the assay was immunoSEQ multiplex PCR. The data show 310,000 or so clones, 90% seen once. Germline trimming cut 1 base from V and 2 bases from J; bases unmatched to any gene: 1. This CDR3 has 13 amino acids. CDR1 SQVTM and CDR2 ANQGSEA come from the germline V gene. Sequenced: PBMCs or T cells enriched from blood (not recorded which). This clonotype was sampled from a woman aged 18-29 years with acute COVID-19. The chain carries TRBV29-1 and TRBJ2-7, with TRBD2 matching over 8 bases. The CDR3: CSVEAGGTYEQYF. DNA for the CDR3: TGCAGCGTTGAAGCGGGAGGGACCTACGAGCAGTACTTC.